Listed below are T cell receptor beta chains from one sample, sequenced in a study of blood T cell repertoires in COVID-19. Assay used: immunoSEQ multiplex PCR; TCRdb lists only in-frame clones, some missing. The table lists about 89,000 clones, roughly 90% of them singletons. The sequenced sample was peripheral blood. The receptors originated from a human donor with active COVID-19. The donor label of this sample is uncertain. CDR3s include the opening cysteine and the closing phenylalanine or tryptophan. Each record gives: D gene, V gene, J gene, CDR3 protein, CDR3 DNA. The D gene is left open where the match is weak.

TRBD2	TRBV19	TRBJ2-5	CASSTSGQETQYF	TGTGCCAGTAGCACTAGCGGCCAAGAGACCCAGTACTTC
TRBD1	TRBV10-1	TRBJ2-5	CASTRTGGQETQYF	TGCGCCAGTACGCGGACAGGGGGCCAAGAGACCCAGTACTTC
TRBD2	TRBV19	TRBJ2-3	CASSRRLARTDTQYF	TGTGCCAGTAGTAGGCGACTAGCGCGGACAGATACGCAGTATTTT
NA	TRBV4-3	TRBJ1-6	CASSQDHGTYGSPLHF	TGCGCCAGCAGCCAAGATCACGGGACATACGGTTCACCCCTCCACTTT
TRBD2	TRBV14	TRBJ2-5	CASSRPIAGVTGETQYF	TGTGCCAGCAGCCGACCCATAGCGGGGGTAACGGGGGAGACCCAGTACTTC
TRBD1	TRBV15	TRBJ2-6	CATSRGDRGLGANVLTF	TGTGCCACCAGCAGAGGGGACAGGGGGCTTGGGGCCAACGTCCTGACTTTC
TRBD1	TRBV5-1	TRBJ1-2	CASSLGTGTNYGYTF	TGCGCCAGCAGCTTGGGGACAGGGACTAACTATGGCTACACCTTC
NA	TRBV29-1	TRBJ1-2	CSVGQSGGYTF	TGCAGCGTTGGACAGAGTGGCGGCTACACCTTC
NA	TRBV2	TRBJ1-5	CASRGDFNQPQHF	TGTGCCAGCAGGGGGGACTTCAATCAGCCCCAGCATTTT
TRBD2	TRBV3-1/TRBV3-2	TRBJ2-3	CASSPMGTRGLPTDTQYF	TGTGCCAGCAGCCCAATGGGGACCCGGGGACTACCCACAGATACGCAGTATTTT
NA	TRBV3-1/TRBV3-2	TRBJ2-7	CASSQGVLDRILQRHSYEQYF	TGTGCCAGCAGCCAAGGAGTCTTGGACAGAATTCTTCAAAGGCACTCCTACGAGCAGTACTTC
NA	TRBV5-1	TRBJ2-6	CASSSPRRGSSGANVLTF	TGCGCCAGCAGCTCCCCTCGGCGGGGAAGCTCTGGGGCCAACGTCCTGACTTTC
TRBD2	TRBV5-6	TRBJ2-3	CASSTLLAGAATDTQYF	TGTGCCAGCAGCACCTTACTAGCGGGGGCAGCCACAGATACGCAGTATTTT
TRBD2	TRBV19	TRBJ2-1	CASRVTSGGDNEQFF	TGTGCCAGTAGAGTGACTAGCGGGGGGGACAATGAGCAGTTCTTC
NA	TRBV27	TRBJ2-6	CASSLSFPGGANVLTF	TGTGCCAGCAGTTTATCTTTCCCGGGGGGGGCCAACGTCCTGACTTTC
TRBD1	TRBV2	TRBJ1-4	CASSPDRVGEKLFF	TGTGCCAGCAGCCCTGACAGGGTGGGGGAAAAACTGTTTTTT